This T cell receptor (beta chain) comes out of a study of human T cells and chemical hapten exposure. Background on the study: The study patch tested 0.01% DPC on the upper back and read results at 6 days.

This clonotype was seen only a few times. Using its own MiXCR run on the RACE reads, TCRdb lists one record per CDR3 protein. The sample lists around 75,000 distinct CDR3 sequences, about 9.4% occurring once. Time point defined: patch test 2, 6 weeks after DPC sensitization. Treatment noted: therapeutic diphenylcyclopropenone sensitization with weekly scalp DPC. Unfractionated whole blood was the source of the extracted total RNA. The sample here was whole blood, taken in connection with sensitization to the hapten diphenylcyclopropenone (DPC). The TCR originated in a woman aged 45-65 years with alopecia areata. Some clones in this sample may be carry-over from other donors' samples.

CDR3 sequence (DNA): TGTGCCAGCAGCGTAGGGTCGACTAGGGGTGAGCAGTTCTTC. Its translation is CASSVGSTRGEQFF. The chain has TRBV9 and TRBJ2-1, with D possibly matching TRBD2 (6 bases). The germline gives CDR1 SGDLS, CDR2 YYNGEE. The CDR3 sequence is 14 residues long. V shed 0 bases and J shed 9 bases, with 13 bases lying between them. The variable domain in full, completed from reference TRBV9 and TRBJ2-1, reads DSGVTQTPKHLITATGQRVTLRCSPRSGDLSVYWYQQSLDQGLQFLIQYYNGEERAKGNILERFSAQQFPDLHSELNLSSLELGDSALYFCASSVGSTRGEQFFGPGTRLTVL.